This T cell receptor beta chain was recorded in a study of cytomegalovirus exposure and HLA in healthy donors. Study observations and caveats: Prior analysis indicated that the majority of TCR beta V segments exhibited productivity approximately 87% or approximately 30% of the time.

Healthy bone marrow donors made up the donors. Nominally healthy donors were sampled, though unrecorded immune exposures were likely. This clone showed up just a few times. The antigen remains unidentified. This CDR3 spans 15 amino acids. J was trimmed by 9 bases and V by 5 bases; bases with no gene match: 9. CDR1 and CDR2 (germline): SGHNT, YENEEA. The PCR employed 60 Vbeta primers together with 13 Jbeta primers. Data came from immunoSEQ multiplex PCR; TCRdb stores just in-frame clones and leaves some out. The table lists about 140,000 clones, approximately 80% of them singletons. This TCR was recovered from a male donor in good health and CMV-seronegative. Sequenced material: PBMCs. The chain combines TRBV11-3 with TRBJ2-1; TRBD1 matches at 11 bases. CDR3 nucleotides: TGTGCCAGCAGCCCCACGACCGGGACAGGGGGTGAGCAGTTCTTC. Translated: CASSPTTGTGGEQFF.